These 31 T cell receptor beta chains share one sample of origin, sequenced in a study of blood T cell repertoires in COVID-19. Repertoires were generated with immunoSEQ multiplex PCR, while TCRdb's copy carries only in-frame clones and drops some. The table shows over 130,000 clones, with 88% occurring only once. Sequencing input: peripheral blood. The source of these receptors is a man aged 55 to 70 with active or convalescent COVID-19.

This chain links TRBV28 with TRBJ2-5, with 8 bases lining up with TRBD1. This CDR3 region has 15 residues. The ends lost 4 bases at V and 10 bases at J; junction bases unmatched: 14. The V gene's germline CDR1 is MDHEN and CDR2 SYDVKM. The CDR3 coding sequence is TGTGCCAGCAGTTCCCGGACAGGGCTGCCTAGGGACCAGTACTTC. Its translation: CASSSRTGLPRDQYF.

In its sample, this clone was seen a few times. The rearrangement links TRBV5-4 to TRBJ2-7; weak D call: TRBD2 (6 bases). Germline-derived CDR1 and CDR2 are SGHNT and YYREEE (reference sequence). The length of the CDR3 is 15 residues. V lost 0 bases and J 0 bases, leaving 10 bases between the germline ends. CDR3 sequence: CASSLEGRSSYEQYF. Here the CDR3 DNA reads TGTGCCAGCAGCTTGGAGGGGAGGAGCTCCTACGAGCAGTACTTC.

This chain connects TRBV4-1 to TRBJ2-3; a possible D gene is TRBD1 (6 bases). The germline gives CDR1 MGHRA, CDR2 YSYEKL. CDR3 length: 15 residues. V dropped 4 bases and J dropped 1 base, with 12 bases sitting between them. The CDR3 reads CASSRGGQRTDTQYF. The CDR3 bases are TGCGCCAGCAGCCGAGGCGGACAGCGCACAGATACGCAGTATTTT.

The genes are TRBV7-9 and TRBJ2-7, with D perhaps matching TRBD1 (6 bases). This CDR3 contains 15 residues. Between the trimmed V and J ends, which lost 5 bases and 0 bases, there was a span of 14 bases. Germline CDR1 SEHNR, CDR2 FQNEAQ (reference sequence). The chain's CDR3 is CASSLVGRGSYEQYF. Written as DNA, the CDR3 is TGTGCCAGCAGCCTAGTGGGCAGGGGCTCCTACGAGCAGTACTTC.

The chain recombines TRBV7-2 with TRBJ2-7; D might be TRBD2 (6 bases). Trimming took off 3 bases at V and 2 bases at J, with 20 bases between the two ends. Germline values: CDR1 SGHTA, CDR2 FQGNSA. The CDR3 consists of 17 residues. The DNA of the CDR3 is TGTGCCAGCAGCTTGAAAAAACCGGGACTGGGGGCCTACGAGCAGTACTTC. It encodes CASSLKKPGLGAYEQYF.

The rearrangement links TRBV18 to TRBJ2-5; TRBD2 agrees at 7 bases. Germline values: CDR1 KGHSH, CDR2 LQKENI. The length of the CDR3 is 16 residues. V lost 6 bases and J lost 1; bases outside the gene matches: 11. The CDR3 here is CASSQNGPSGQETQYF. DNA of the CDR3: TGTGCCAGCTCCCAGAACGGGCCTAGCGGCCAAGAGACCCAGTACTTC.

V is TRBV29-1 and J is TRBJ1-4; D remains ambiguous. V gave up 8 bases and J gave up 8 bases, with 18 bases separating them. There are 13 residues in the CDR3. Germline V gene lookup returns CDR1 SQVTM and CDR2 ANQGSEA. CDR3 region: CSPRGVSIEKLFF. For the CDR3, the DNA is TGCAGCCCCCGCGGGGTAAGCATAGAAAAACTGTTTTTT. Drawing the rest from reference TRBV29-1 and TRBJ1-4, the complete variable domain is SAVISQKPSRDICQRGTSLTIQCQVDSQVTMMFWYRQQPGQSLTLIATANQGSEATYESGFVIDKFPISRPNLTFSTLTVSNMSPEDSSIYLCSPRGVSIEKLFFGSGTQLSVL.

With regard to this clone: A read error may account for a junction end that differs from germline. The V gene is TRBV9, the J gene TRBJ2-7; TRBD2 might be the D (7 bases). The V gene's germline CDR1 is SGDLS and CDR2 YYNGEE. The CDR3 consists of 15 residues. CDR3 bases: TGTGCCCGCAGCTATAGGGGGGGGCTCGGGGACGAGCAGTACTTC. Translating it yields CARSYRGGLGDEQYF.

The gene calls are TRBV6-2 or TRBV6-3 and TRBJ1-1; possibly TRBD1 for D (5 bases). The V and J ends lost 2 bases and 7 bases respectively, with 11 bases between them. Germline CDR1 MNHEY, CDR2 SVGEGT. CDR3 length: 13 amino acids. This CDR3 is CASSYKARDEAFF. CDR3 DNA: TGTGCCAGCAGTTACAAGGCCAGGGATGAAGCTTTCTTT.

This sequence joins TRBV27 and TRBJ2-7, with D uncertain. Germline V CDR1 and CDR2: MNHEY, SMNVEV (reference sequence). The CDR3 totals 13 residues. V was cut by 4 bases and J by 4 bases, with 11 bases left in between. CDR3 in amino acids: CASSYGRFYEQYF. The CDR3 DNA sequence: TGTGCCAGCAGTTACGGCAGGTTTTACGAGCAGTACTTC.

The chain combines TRBV19 with TRBJ2-7; TRBD1 is a possible D gene (6 bases). The CDR3 length is 15 residues. Germline CDR1 and CDR2: LNHDA and SQIVND (reference sequence). Trimming removed 5 bases from V and 3 bases from J, with 17 bases in between. As DNA, the CDR3 is TGTGCCAGTAGTGTCTCTCGGACAGCGGACTACGAGCAGTACTTC. Amino acid sequence: CASSVSRTADYEQYF.

The rearrangement joins TRBV5-1 to TRBJ2-1; possibly TRBD1 for D (6 bases). V was clipped by 3 bases and J by 6 bases, with 13 bases between them. Germline-derived CDR1 and CDR2 are SGHRS and YFSETQ. This CDR3 spans 14 amino acids. The CDR3 nucleotides are TGCGCCAGCAGCTCCCCAGGGGTAGGCAATGAGCAGTTCTTC. Its protein product is CASSSPGVGNEQFF.

This clone was found once. The V gene is TRBV19, the J gene TRBJ1-5; 9 nucleotides agree with TRBD1. The CDR3 has 19 amino acids. Germline values: CDR1 LNHDA, CDR2 SQIVND (reference sequence). With 4 bases clipped from V and 2 bases from J, the junction kept 15 bases outside the gene matches. This chain's CDR3 is CASSRTRMTGGLGNQPQHF. The CDR3 DNA sequence: TGTGCCAGTAGTAGAACGAGAATGACAGGGGGACTAGGCAATCAGCCCCAGCATTTT.

V gene TRBV2 combines with J gene TRBJ2-3; D perhaps matches TRBD2 (6 bases). This CDR3 has 14 amino acids. Germline CDR1 and CDR2: SNHLY and FYNNEI. Trimming left V 4 bases short and J 3 bases short, with 11 bases between. The CDR3 nucleotides read TGTGCCAGCAGTGCTCGGGAGACGACAGATACGCAGTATTTT. Translation gives CASSARETTDTQYF.

The rearrangement links TRBV6-5 to TRBJ2-7; 7 nucleotides line up with TRBD2. CDR1 and CDR2 from the germline V gene are MNHEY and SVGAGI. Germline trimming cut 5 bases from V and 2 bases from J; bases unmatched to any gene: 6. The CDR3 is made up of 14 amino acids. The CDR3 here is CASSTTGTTYEQYF. Here the CDR3 DNA reads TGTGCCAGCAGTACTACCGGGACTACCTACGAGCAGTACTTC.

This clone has a single count. This rearrangement joins TRBV15 to TRBJ2-1, with TRBD2 matching 14 bases. Germline values: CDR1 LNHNV, CDR2 YYDKDF (reference sequence). Trimming took 5 bases from V and 7 from J; bases not matched to a gene: 10. The CDR3 has 17 amino acids. The CDR3 DNA sequence: TGTGCCACCAGCGTGGGACTAGCGGGAGATGCTACGAATGAGCAGTTCTTC. Translation: CATSVGLAGDATNEQFF.

The chain is built from TRBV20-1 and TRBJ1-1, with TRBD1 identical over 11 bases. The CDR3 is made up of 15 amino acids. The V gene end was trimmed by 3 bases and the J gene end by 6 bases; junction bases not matched to a gene: 9. Germline assignment: CDR1 DFQATT and CDR2 SNEGSKA (reference sequence). The CDR3 DNA follows: TGCAGTGCTAGTCCCGGGACAGGGGGGCGGTCTGAAGCTTTCTTT. Its protein is CSASPGTGGRSEAFF.

The chain combines TRBV6-5 with TRBJ1-2, with D possibly being TRBD1 (5 bases). The CDR3 spans 15 residues. The ends were cut back, 6 bases at V and 2 bases at J, with 16 bases in the middle. Germline V CDR1 and CDR2: MNHEY, SVGAGI. The CDR3 region has the DNA TGTGCCAGCAGGAGTCGGCAGGGAAGGAACTATGGCTACACCTTC. It specifies CASRSRQGRNYGYTF.

The J gene is TRBJ2-3, the V gene TRBV18, with D tentatively TRBD2 (5 bases). The ends were cut back, 2 bases at V and 3 bases at J, with 15 bases in the middle. The CDR3 contains 16 residues. CDR1 is KGHSH, CDR2 LQKENI, per germline. The CDR3 bases are TGTGCCAGCTCACCAGCCGACTACGCTAGGACAGATACGCAGTATTTT. Translation: CASSPADYARTDTQYF.

The chain uses TRBV29-1 and TRBJ2-1; unclear D gene. This CDR3 has 12 residues. Germline assignment: CDR1 SQVTM and CDR2 ANQGSEA. Trimming shortened V by 2 bases and J by 7 bases, and 9 bases separated the two germline ends. CDR3 sequence (DNA): TGCAGCGTTGAATATTTAGCAAATGAGCAGTTCTTC. This sequence encodes CSVEYLANEQFF.

The chain carries TRBV28 and TRBJ2-3; 12 bases line up with TRBD2. V lost 6 bases to trimming and J lost 0 bases; unmatched junction nucleotides: 1. The CDR3 contains 15 residues. Germline V gene sequence: CDR1 MDHEN, CDR2 SYDVKM. The CDR3 reads CASRGLAGSTDTQYF. Here the CDR3 DNA reads TGTGCCAGCAGGGGACTAGCGGGTAGCACAGATACGCAGTATTTT.

This chain joins TRBV3-1 (or the pseudogene TRBV3-2) and TRBJ2-7, with 7 bases matching TRBD2. The CDR3 runs 12 residues. Losses at the gene ends were 6 bases for V and 11 bases for J; bases not matched to a gene: 10. The germline V gene has CDR1 LGHDT and CDR2 YNNKEL (reference sequence). CDR3 in DNA: TGTGCCAGCAGTCTACGGGGAGGGAAAAAGTACTTC. This translates into CASSLRGGKKYF.

V usage is TRBV7-2 and J usage is TRBJ2-5; a possible D gene is TRBD1 (6 bases). Germline lookup yields CDR1 SGHTA and CDR2 FQGNSA. Trimming took off 0 bases at V and 1 base at J, with 6 bases between the two ends. The CDR3 spans 14 residues. CDR3 sequence reads: CASSLAGAQETQYF. The CDR3 DNA reads as TGTGCCAGCAGCTTAGCGGGGGCCCAAGAGACCCAGTACTTC.

The chain couples TRBV4-1 to TRBJ2-6; 7 positions match TRBD1. CDR1 is MGHRA, CDR2 YSYEKL, per germline. This CDR3 is 17 amino acids long. V lost 4 bases and J lost 0; bases outside the gene matches: 6. CDR3 in amino acids: CASSRDRTNSGANVLTF. CDR3 nucleotides: TGCGCCAGCAGCCGGGACAGAACCAACTCTGGGGCCAACGTCCTGACTTTC.

The chain combines TRBV4-2 with TRBJ2-2; D remains unclear. Trimming removed 5 bases at V and 2 bases at J, with 3 bases between. The CDR3 has 12 amino acids. Germline V lookup: CDR1 LGHNA, CDR2 YNFKEQ. This CDR3 reads CASSVNTGELFF. The CDR3 region has the DNA TGTGCCAGCAGCGTAAACACCGGGGAGCTGTTTTTT.

This chain uses TRBV6-7 with TRBJ2-6; D perhaps matches TRBD1 (6 bases). TRBV6-7 counts as an open reading frame of uncertain function. V lost 7 bases and J 5 bases, leaving 24 bases between the germline ends. The CDR3 sequence is 18 residues long. CDR3 DNA sequence: TGTGCCAGCACCGTGAACAGGGTACCTCTGGTGCGGGCCAACGTCCTGACTTTC. Translating gives CASTVNRVPLVRANVLTF.

This chain uses TRBV29-1 with TRBJ1-2, with 7 bases fitting TRBD1. Germline values: CDR1 SQVTM, CDR2 ANQGSEA. After removal of 3 bases from V and 0 bases from J, the junction contained 13 bases not matched to a gene. The CDR3 totals 17 residues. CDR3 sequence: CSVDGRRTGEANYGYTF. DNA of the CDR3: TGCAGCGTTGATGGGCGACGGACAGGTGAAGCTAACTATGGCTACACCTTC.

The rearrangement joins TRBV24-1 to TRBJ1-1; the D gene is possibly TRBD1 (5 bases). Deletions cut 6 bases from V and 6 bases from J, with 13 bases between. CDR1 and CDR2 (germline): KGHDR, SFDVKD. CDR3 length: 13 residues. CDR3 sequence reads: CATSNSGIAEAFF. The CDR3 DNA follows: TGTGCCACCAGTAATTCAGGGATCGCTGAAGCTTTCTTT.

The chain employs TRBV29-1 and TRBJ2-7; 11 bases align to TRBD2. This CDR3 contains 15 residues. Germline V CDR1 and CDR2: SQVTM, ANQGSEA. V dropped 5 bases and J dropped 0; count of bases not matched to a gene: 6. The CDR3: CSVRTSGLGSYEQYF. The DNA of the CDR3 is TGCAGCGTTAGGACTAGCGGGCTCGGCTCCTACGAGCAGTACTTC.

This clone was seen a single time. This chain connects TRBV28 to TRBJ1-6, with TRBD1 identical over 10 bases. The CDR3 has 15 amino acids. The germline V gene has CDR1 MDHEN and CDR2 SYDVKM. The V segment lost 6 bases and the J segment 7 bases; nucleotides outside the gene matches: 6. CDR3 DNA: TGTGCCAGCAGGCGACAGGGGGCGCAAAATTCACCCCTCCACTTT. Its protein is CASRRQGAQNSPLHF.

Points on this clone: Germline is not matched at one junction end, which may reflect a read error. V gene TRBV7-7 combines with J gene TRBJ2-3; 8 bases agree with TRBD1. The germline CDR1 and CDR2 sequences are SSHAT and FNYEAQ (reference sequence). CDR3 length: 14 amino acids. Written as DNA, the CDR3 is TGTGCTAGCAGCCTGACAGGGGGCACAGATACGCAGTATTTT. Its protein is CASSLTGGTDTQYF.